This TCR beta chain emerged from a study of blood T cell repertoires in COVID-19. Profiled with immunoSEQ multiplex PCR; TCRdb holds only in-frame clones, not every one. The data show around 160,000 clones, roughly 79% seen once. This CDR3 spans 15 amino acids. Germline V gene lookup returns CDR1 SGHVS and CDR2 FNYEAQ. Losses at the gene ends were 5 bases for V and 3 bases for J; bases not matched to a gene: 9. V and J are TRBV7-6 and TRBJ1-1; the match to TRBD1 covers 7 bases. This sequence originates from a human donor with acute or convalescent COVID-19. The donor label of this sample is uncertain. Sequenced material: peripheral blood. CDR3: CASSISGGLDTEAFF. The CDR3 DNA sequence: TGTGCCAGCAGCATCTCAGGGGGATTGGACACTGAAGCTTTCTTT. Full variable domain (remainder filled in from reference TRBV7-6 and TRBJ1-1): GAGVSQSPRYKVTKRGQDVALRCDPISGHVSLYWYRQALGQGPEFLTYFNYEAQQDKSGLPNDRFSAERPEGSISTLTIQRTEQRDSAMYRCASSISGGLDTEAFFGQGTRLTVV.